This T cell receptor beta chain emerged from a study of T cell responses to AZD1222 COVID-19 vaccine. Overall study results and limits: Spike-specific TCRs gained breadth and depth after people received two AZD1222 doses. Baseline antibody screening turned up just six seropositive AZD1222 recipients. Females made up more of the donors, who were largely white British, and clonal diversity may have come out too low.

Using immunoSEQ multiplex PCR, the repertoire was profiled, and TCRdb retains in-frame clones only, with some absent. The data contain 110,000 or so clones, approximately 90% of them seen just once; the ten biggest clones take up about 6.8%. On this clone: Antigen: not known.

The V gene's germline CDR1 is MNHEY and CDR2 SVGAGI. V shed 0 bases and J shed 7 bases, with 12 bases lying between them. The CDR3 runs 15 residues. The TCR was taken from an adult who received the AZD1222 COVID-19 vaccine. This sequence joins TRBV6-5 and TRBJ1-4; D unclear. This specimen was peripheral blood, taken 28 days after the second AZD1222 dose. The CDR3 sequence: CASSYSTGRPEKLFF. CDR3 in DNA: TGTGCCAGCAGTTACTCGACGGGGAGACCTGAAAAACTGTTTTTT.